This T cell receptor (beta chain) was sequenced in a study of HIV-infected children after antiretroviral therapy interruption (dated by TCRdb to about 2019). With respect to the entire study: Eight children, all with CD4+ count above 500 and viral load below 50 copies/ml, were included, of whom four were on planned treatment interruption and four were on continuous treatment. The interruption group had a median age of 9.5 years, and the continuous treatment group had a median age of about 8 years. Exposure to EBV and CMV had been recorded for most participating children. Interruption-arm samples came from week 0, week 12, end of interruption (week 24 or 48), and about 3 years after study end. In the continuous-treatment arm, samples from corresponding weeks 0, 48 and 150 were analyzed. Alongside measurements of thymic output, the study compared TCR repertoires of children on planned treatment interruption with TCR repertoires of children on continuous antiretroviral treatment. The study at large found these results: The small number of patients is a limitation, and caution is needed when interpreting the data. In naive CD4+ repertoires of PTI patients, CDR3 sharing between time points fell after interruption began; many sequences were shared between end of interruption and 3 years later. In a few patients, shared-triplet CDR3 clusters rose after interruption; the overall rise was significant only when one outlier patient was excluded.

This clonotype came up many times. Its target antigen remains unknown. One base away there is no much larger clone; base qualities are not given. Receptor libraries were prepared by 3' RACE. TCR libraries were constructed from RNA with a 3' RACE protocol that used unique molecular identifiers to correct for PCR amplification bias. Amplicon libraries were pooled in groups of up to about 12 and sequenced on an Illumina MiSeq using v2 2x250 paired-end chemistry. Per the source publication's procedure: Decombinator was used to process the reads, assigning V and J genes and CDR3 and applying barcode-based correction of errors and PCR bias. Repertoires were subsampled to equal depth before Gini coefficients were calculated with the R ineq package. GLIPH, Hamming distance and a shared triplet metric were used to assess CDR3 similarity. TCRdb trimmed public reads at Q25 via fastp, called clones via MiXCR and kept in-frame beta chains. Each entry merges the rows of one CDR3 protein and shows their most common DNA and genes. TCRdb, rather than the study authors, made the V and J calls. The sample table shows about 15,000 distinct CDR3 sequences, and around 3.4% are seen once. The ten largest clones add up to less than 40% of the sample.

Explained via the paper, the treatment or condition label denotes: PENTA 11 planned treatment interruption arm or continuous ART arm. Children from the United Kingdom aged 2 to 15 years who had been given at least three-drug ART for at least 24 weeks were enrolled as participants. Cryopreserved PBMCs containing at least 5 million viable cells were needed, and several candidate patients were excluded because their viable PBMC yield was low. Using a FACSAria III cell sorter, memory CD8+ CD45RO+ CD45RA- T cells were FACS-sorted out of thawed PBMCs. The sorted cells were fixed, and RNA was then extracted with the RNeasy FFPE kit and afterward with the RNeasy Micro kit. Spanning cysteine to phenylalanine, the CDR3 consists of 16 amino acids. CDR3 DNA is the only sequence kept; it has 48 bases, read in frame from the first base. V is pruned by 0 bases and J by 4 bases, leaving 0 bases of the junction without a gene match. The germline V gene provides CDR1 MRHNA and CDR2 SNTAGT.

Here the sequenced sample was CD45RO+ CD8+ T cells from PBMCs, pooled from several time points, taken from a donor given antiretroviral therapy, either interrupted or continuous. The sample's cell subset or site, from its label and the paper: memory CD8+ CD45RO+ CD45RA- T cells. The source is a pool of human donors with HIV. The chain joins TRBV6-4 to TRBJ2-3; TRBD2 aligns with 14 central bases. The nucleotide sequence is given as TGTGCCAGCAGTGACTCGACTAGCGGGGGGGCAGATACGCAGTATTTT. It is translated as CASSDSTSGGADTQYF.